This is a list of T cell receptor beta chains from one sample in a study of beta chain features in type 1 diabetes. Clones were sequenced by immunoSEQ multiplex PCR, and TCRdb holds only the in-frame ones, with some missing. The repertoire holds 900,000 or so clones, with 17% as singletons. The sequenced sample consisted of naive CD4+ T cells from blood. The receptors originated from a woman aged 18 to 35 in good health. The CDR3 runs from the conserved cysteine through the conserved F or W. A D gene is named only where the DNA matches it firmly. A row's size may be missing; if present it is once, few, many or a size class.

CDR3nt	CDR3aa	d_gene	v_gene	j_gene	abundance
TGCGCCAGCAGCCAAGATAATAGAAGGGGAAGGAAGGACATTCAGTACTTC	CASSQDNRRGRKDIQYF	NA	TRBV4-3	TRBJ2-4	NA
TGTGCCAGCTACGACATTAAAAGACTAGCGGGAGTCGAAGAGACCCAGTACTTC	CASYDIKRLAGVEETQYF	TRBD2	TRBV28	TRBJ2-5	few
TGTGCCAGCAAGAAAGGACCCACCGGGGAGCTGTTTTTT	CASKKGPTGELFF	NA	TRBV6-4	TRBJ2-2	few
TGTGCCAGCAGCCTAGTGTCAGCATACAATGAGCAGTTCTTC	CASSLVSAYNEQFF	NA	TRBV28	TRBJ2-1	few
TGTGCCAGCTGCGGGGAAAGTCATCAGCCCCAGCATTTT	CASCGESHQPQHF	NA	TRBV2	TRBJ1-5	few
TGTGCCAGCTCACTGGCGGGTCGCCTCTACGAGCAGTACTTC	CASSLAGRLYEQYF	NA	TRBV18	TRBJ2-7	NA
TGTGCCAGCTCACCAACTAGCGGGACGCAAGAGACCCAGTACTTC	CASSPTSGTQETQYF	TRBD2	TRBV18	TRBJ2-5	NA
TGTGCCAGCAAGTGGGGAGGGGACACCGGGGAGCTGTTTTTT	CASKWGGDTGELFF	TRBD2	TRBV7-9	TRBJ2-2	NA
TGTGCCAGCAGCGTATCTTGGGATAACTATGGCTACACCTTC	CASSVSWDNYGYTF	NA	TRBV9	TRBJ1-2	NA
TGTGCCAGCAGCCCCCATGGACAGATAGCCAAAAACATTCAGTACTTC	CASSPHGQIAKNIQYF	NA	TRBV9	TRBJ2-4	NA
TGCGCCAGCAGTCGTCCGGGACAGGGCACAGATACGCAGTATTTT	CASSRPGQGTDTQYF	TRBD1	TRBV5-1	TRBJ2-3	few
TGTGCCAGCAGTGCAGGCAGGGGGTCCTACGAGCAGTACTTC	CASSAGRGSYEQYF	TRBD1	TRBV2	TRBJ2-7	NA
TGTGCCACCCTCTCGGGGCTAGCCTACAATGAGCAGTTCTTC	CATLSGLAYNEQFF	NA	TRBV28	TRBJ2-1	few
TGTGCCAGCAGCTTGGTTATGGAAGAGACCCAGTACTTC	CASSLVMEETQYF	NA	TRBV5-4	TRBJ2-5	few
TGTGCCAGCAGCCCCAGGGGACTAGCGGACGACAATGAGCAGTTCTTC	CASSPRGLADDNEQFF	TRBD2	TRBV4-2	TRBJ2-1	few
TGTGCCAGCAGCTTTTTCGGGGAGCTGTTTTTT	CASSFFGELFF	NA	TRBV7-6	TRBJ2-2	NA
TGTGCCAGCAGCGTGAGCGGGAGGGACACCGGGGAGCTGTTTTTT	CASSVSGRDTGELFF	TRBD2	TRBV9	TRBJ2-2	few
TGTGCCAGTATTGGACGGGGTGACACCGGGGAGCTGTTTTTT	CASIGRGDTGELFF	NA	TRBV19	TRBJ2-2	NA
TGTGCCATCAGTCCCCTTGTAGGTCAGAAAACCACAGATACGCAGTATTTT	CAISPLVGQKTTDTQYF	NA	TRBV10-3	TRBJ2-3	few
TGCAGCGTGGGACAGGGAAGGATTAATTACGTCACTGAAGCTTTCTTT	CSVGQGRINYVTEAFF	TRBD1	TRBV29-1	TRBJ1-1	NA
TGTGCCAGCAGTAGACTGAAGGCCCAGAACCTAGCGGGGAACTCCTACGAGCAGTACTTC	CASSRLKAQNLAGNSYEQYF	TRBD2	TRBV27	TRBJ2-7	NA
TGTGCCAGCAGTTTAAGGGGGGGAGGACGGGCTACTGAAGCTTTCTTT	CASSLRGGGRATEAFF	NA	TRBV27	TRBJ1-1	few
TGTGCCAGCAGCCGAGGGGTCTACGAGCAGTACTTC	CASSRGVYEQYF	NA	TRBV7-9	TRBJ2-7	few
TGCGCCAGCACCGGACAGGGTGGAAACACCATATATTTT	CASTGQGGNTIYF	TRBD1	TRBV10-2	TRBJ1-3	NA
TGTGCCATCAGTGAGTCTGGGCCCGGGGGGACCCAGTACTTC	CAISESGPGGTQYF	NA	TRBV10-3	TRBJ2-5	NA
TGCGCCAGCAGTTACTCCGGGACAGGCCGCTACGAGCAGTACTTC	CASSYSGTGRYEQYF	TRBD1	TRBV6-5	TRBJ2-7	NA
TGTGCCAGCAGTTACGCATCTAGCGGGAGGGAGACCCAGTACTTC	CASSYASSGRETQYF	TRBD2	TRBV6-5	TRBJ2-5	few
TGCAGCGCCGCCCCGGCCTTCAGCACAGATACGCAGTATTTT	CSAAPAFSTDTQYF	NA	TRBV29-1	TRBJ2-3	NA
TGTGCCAGCAGACCACTAGTACCCAACTCCTACGAGCAGTACTTC	CASRPLVPNSYEQYF	NA	TRBV6-1	TRBJ2-7	few
TGTGCCAGCTCCCGGACCTACCGCACAGATACGCAGTATTTT	CASSRTYRTDTQYF	NA	TRBV6-5	TRBJ2-3	NA
TGTGCCAGCAGCTTGGAGGGCTCTGGGGCCAACGTCCTGACTTTC	CASSLEGSGANVLTF	NA	TRBV14	TRBJ2-6	few
TGTGCCACCAGCAGATCGGGAAGCAGCGGGGGGACCTACGAGCAGTACTTC	CATSRSGSSGGTYEQYF	TRBD2	TRBV15	TRBJ2-7	once
TGTGCCAGCAGTCAGACTAGCGGTCGGTACACCGGGGAGCTGTTTTTT	CASSQTSGRYTGELFF	TRBD2	TRBV28	TRBJ2-2	NA
TGCGCCAGCAGCTTGGCCTTGGACAATGAGCAGTTCTTC	CASSLALDNEQFF	NA	TRBV5-1	TRBJ2-1	few
TGTGCCAGCAGTTCGGGTAGCGGGAGATTGGCCCTGAGGTACAATGAGCAGTTCTTC	CASSSGSGRLALRYNEQFF	TRBD2	TRBV28	TRBJ2-1	few
TGTGCCAGCAGTGGACAGGGTGTTATGCCCCAGCATTTT	CASSGQGVMPQHF	TRBD1	TRBV2	TRBJ1-5	few
TGTGCCAGCAGCAAGACTCGGACGCTACCGGGCGAGCAGTACTTC	CASSKTRTLPGEQYF	NA	TRBV7-2	TRBJ2-7	NA
TGTGCCACAACGGGGAACTCCTACGAGCAGTACTTC	CATTGNSYEQYF	NA	TRBV7-9	TRBJ2-7	NA
TGTGCCAGCAGTGCCGGAGCGGAGGCCAAAAACATTCAGTACTTC	CASSAGAEAKNIQYF	NA	TRBV2	TRBJ2-4	few
TGTGCCAGCAGCCGCCTTAAGGGGGCGGAAGCTTTCTTT	CASSRLKGAEAFF	TRBD1	TRBV4-2	TRBJ1-1	few
TGTGCCAGCAGCTCCCGGACAGGAGGGTATAGCAATCAGCCCCAGCATTTT	CASSSRTGGYSNQPQHF	TRBD1	TRBV7-3	TRBJ1-5	NA
TGTGCCAGCAGTGAAGAACTAGCGGGAGTCTACGAGCAGTACTTC	CASSEELAGVYEQYF	TRBD2	TRBV6-1	TRBJ2-7	NA
TGTGCCAGCTCACACTTACAAGGTCCCCCTTATGGCTACACCTTC	CASSHLQGPPYGYTF	NA	TRBV18	TRBJ1-2	few
TGTGCCAGCAGCTTAGCTCTTCGACAGGGGCAGTTCTTC	CASSLALRQGQFF	TRBD1	TRBV7-2	TRBJ2-1	few
TGTGCCAGCAGCCCCGATCGCCAGCCCAGCTACGAGCAGTACTTC	CASSPDRQPSYEQYF	NA	TRBV7-2	TRBJ2-7	few
TGTGCCAGCAGTTTGAGTAGGACAGGGGCGACGAGCAATCAGCCCCAGCATTTT	CASSLSRTGATSNQPQHF	TRBD1	TRBV27	TRBJ1-5	NA
TGTGCCAGTAGTATGCGGGAGCGGCTCCAAGAGACCCAGTACTTC	CASSMRERLQETQYF	TRBD2	TRBV19	TRBJ2-5	few
TGCGCCAGCAGCTGGACTAGCGGGGGGTACAATGAGCAGTTCTTC	CASSWTSGGYNEQFF	TRBD2	TRBV5-1	TRBJ2-1	NA
TGTGCCAGCAGCTTAGCGGTGGACTACGAGCAGTACTTC	CASSLAVDYEQYF	NA	TRBV7-8	TRBJ2-7	few
TGTGCCAGCAGCCCAGGTGGGGATACCGCCAAAATCGACGAGCAGTACTTC	CASSPGGDTAKIDEQYF	NA	TRBV28	TRBJ2-7	NA
TGTGCCAGCTCCCCCCGGGCCGGGGAGCTGTTTTTT	CASSPRAGELFF	NA	TRBV18	TRBJ2-2	once
TGCAGTGCTATCCCGCAAGAGACCCAGTACTTC	CSAIPQETQYF	NA	TRBV20-1	TRBJ2-5	few
TGTGCCAGTAGTATATTGCTTGGAGGGGGCGATCAGCCCCAGCATTTT	CASSILLGGGDQPQHF	TRBD1	TRBV19	TRBJ1-5	few
TGTGCCAGCAGCTCGTATCGAGGACGGACCCAAGAGACCCAGTACTTC	CASSSYRGRTQETQYF	NA	TRBV13	TRBJ2-5	few
TGTGCCAGCAGCGGACAGGTCACAGATACGCAGTATTTT	CASSGQVTDTQYF	TRBD1	TRBV4-2	TRBJ2-3	NA
TGTGCCAGCAGCTTAGTCAGGAGCTCCTACGAGCAGTACTTC	CASSLVRSSYEQYF	NA	TRBV7-2	TRBJ2-7	NA
TGTGCCAGCAGAGAAACTAGCGTCTCACCGGGGACCCAGTACTTC	CASRETSVSPGTQYF	TRBD2	TRBV6-5	TRBJ2-5	few
TGCGCCAGCAGCCCAGGGTTTAGGGGCAGCTCCTACGAGCAGTACTTC	CASSPGFRGSSYEQYF	NA	TRBV4-1	TRBJ2-7	few
TGCGCCAGCAGCTCGCTACCGGGACAGGGGTCCTACGAGCAGTACTTC	CASSSLPGQGSYEQYF	TRBD1	TRBV4-3	TRBJ2-7	NA